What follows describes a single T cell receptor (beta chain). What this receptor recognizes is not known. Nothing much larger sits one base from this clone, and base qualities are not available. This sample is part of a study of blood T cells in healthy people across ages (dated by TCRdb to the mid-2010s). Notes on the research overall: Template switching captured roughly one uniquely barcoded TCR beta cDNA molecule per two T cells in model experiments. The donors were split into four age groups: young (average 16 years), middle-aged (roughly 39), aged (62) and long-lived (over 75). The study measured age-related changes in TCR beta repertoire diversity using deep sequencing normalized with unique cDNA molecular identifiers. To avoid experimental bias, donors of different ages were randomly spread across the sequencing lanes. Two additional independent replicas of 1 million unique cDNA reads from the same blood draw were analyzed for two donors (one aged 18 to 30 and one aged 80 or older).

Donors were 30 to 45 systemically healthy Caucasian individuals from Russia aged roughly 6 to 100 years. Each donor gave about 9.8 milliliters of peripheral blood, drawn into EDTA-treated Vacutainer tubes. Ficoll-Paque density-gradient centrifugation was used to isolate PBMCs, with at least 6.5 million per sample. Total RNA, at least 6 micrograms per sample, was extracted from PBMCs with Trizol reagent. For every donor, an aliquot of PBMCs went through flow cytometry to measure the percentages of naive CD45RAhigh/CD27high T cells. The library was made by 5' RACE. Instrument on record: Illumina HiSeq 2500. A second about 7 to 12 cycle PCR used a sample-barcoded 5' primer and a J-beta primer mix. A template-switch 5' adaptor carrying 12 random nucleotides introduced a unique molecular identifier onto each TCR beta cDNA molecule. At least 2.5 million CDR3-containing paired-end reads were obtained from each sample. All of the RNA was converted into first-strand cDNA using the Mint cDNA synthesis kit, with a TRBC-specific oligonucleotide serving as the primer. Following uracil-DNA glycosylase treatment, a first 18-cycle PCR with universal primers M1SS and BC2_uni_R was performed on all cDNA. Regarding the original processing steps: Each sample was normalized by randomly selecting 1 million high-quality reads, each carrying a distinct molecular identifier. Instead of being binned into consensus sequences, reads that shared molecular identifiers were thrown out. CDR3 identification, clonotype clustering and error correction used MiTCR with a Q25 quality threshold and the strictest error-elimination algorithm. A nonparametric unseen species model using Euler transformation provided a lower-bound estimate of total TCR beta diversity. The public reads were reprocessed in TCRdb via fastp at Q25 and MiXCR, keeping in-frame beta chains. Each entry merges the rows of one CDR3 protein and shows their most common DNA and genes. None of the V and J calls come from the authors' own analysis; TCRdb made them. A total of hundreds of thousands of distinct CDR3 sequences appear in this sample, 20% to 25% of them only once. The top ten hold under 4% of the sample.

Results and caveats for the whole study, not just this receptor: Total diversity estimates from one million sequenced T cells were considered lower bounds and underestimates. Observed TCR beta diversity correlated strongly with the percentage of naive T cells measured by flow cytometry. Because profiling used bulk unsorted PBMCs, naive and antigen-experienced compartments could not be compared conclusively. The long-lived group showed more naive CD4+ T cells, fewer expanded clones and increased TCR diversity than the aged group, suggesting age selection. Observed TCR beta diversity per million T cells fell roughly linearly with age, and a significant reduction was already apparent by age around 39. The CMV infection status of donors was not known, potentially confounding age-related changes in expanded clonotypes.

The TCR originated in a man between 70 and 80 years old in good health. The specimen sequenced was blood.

CDR3 sequence: CASSYVASQETQYF. The sequenced DNA: TGTGCCAGCAGTTACGTTGCATCCCAAGAGACCCAGTACTTC. The rearrangement combines TRBV6-5 with TRBJ2-5; the D gene identity is not certain. Per the germline V gene, MNHEY is the CDR1 and SVGAGI is the CDR2. Trimming takes 2 bases from V and 1 base from J, and the germline ends sit 8 bases apart. From the cysteine up to the phenylalanine, the CDR3 has a length of 14 residues. The CDR3 DNA has 42 bases and is translated from base 1.